The source of this TCR beta chain is a study of T cell responses to AZD1222 COVID-19 vaccine. The study, taken as a whole, reports: The number of AZD1222 recipients seropositive at baseline was only five to seven. Clonal diversity was possibly underestimated, and white British individuals and females predominated among donors.

Second doses at about 4 or about 12 weeks were pooled. A word on this clone: Its specificity is not known.

The data were produced by immunoSEQ multiplex PCR, yet TCRdb's version contains in-frame clones alone and is incomplete. The sample lists about 160,000 clones, 85% to 95% occurring once. V lost 4 bases to trimming and J lost 8 bases, with 9 bases between them. This CDR3 region has 13 residues. Germline lookup yields CDR1 MNHEY and CDR2 SMNVEV (reference sequence). The V gene is TRBV27, the J gene TRBJ1-6; D is ambiguous. The source material was peripheral blood, sampled 28 days after the second AZD1222 dose. This TCR was sampled from an adult who received the AZD1222 COVID-19 vaccine. The CDR3 spells CASSYTAYSPLHF. CDR3 bases: TGTGCCAGCAGTTACACAGCCTATTCACCCCTCCACTTT.